One sample yielded the 18 T cell receptor beta chains listed below, sequenced in a study of CD8+CD57+ T cells in acquired aplastic anemia. Genomic DNA, the template, was used for profiling of the TCR beta VDJ and CDR3. TCRdb analysed the reads with MiXCR anew, one entry per CDR3 protein. The sample yields a few hundred thousand distinct CDR3 sequences, approximately 32% seen once. In patients chosen for sequencing, flow cytometry had shown CD8+CD57+ cell expansion. Sample: sorted CD4+, CD8+, or CD8+CD57+ T cells (not recorded which) from PBMCs. These receptors all come from a human donor with aplastic anemia.

This clonotype appeared many times. The chain recombines TRBV25-1 with TRBJ2-7; 8 bases are shared with TRBD2. With 6 bases clipped from V and 2 bases from J, the junction kept 9 bases outside the gene matches. Germline lookup yields CDR1 MGHDK and CDR2 SYGVNS. The CDR3 loop spans 15 amino acids. CDR3 sequence reads: CASSSPGGNAYEQYF. In nucleotides, the CDR3 is TGTGCCAGCAGCTCTCCGGGGGGGAACGCCTACGAGCAGTACTTC.

V gene TRBV29-1 combines with J gene TRBJ1-3; maybe TRBD1 (5 bases). CDR3 length: 14 amino acids. Germline-derived CDR1 and CDR2 are SQVTM and ANQGSEA. Trimming cost V 2 bases and J 4 bases, with 12 bases left between them. CDR3 in amino acids: CSVELPGYGNTIYF. DNA of the CDR3: TGCAGCGTTGAACTGCCAGGGTACGGAAACACCATATATTTT. Based on the CDR3 plus reference TRBV29-1 and TRBJ1-3, the full variable domain is SAVISQKPSRDICQRGTSLTIQCQVDSQVTMMFWYRQQPGQSLTLIATANQGSEATYESGFVIDKFPISRPNLTFSTLTVSNMSPEDSSIYLCSVELPGYGNTIYFGEGSWLTVV.

The V call is TRBV7-4, the J call TRBJ1-1; D unclear. Germline V lookup: CDR1 SGHVT, CDR2 SQSDAQ. Trimming removed 4 bases from V and 1 base from J, with 7 bases in between. The CDR3 has 13 amino acids. DNA of the CDR3: TGTGCCAGCAGCTCGGGATCGAACACTGAAGCTTTCTTT. Translation gives CASSSGSNTEAFF.

This clonotype has ten or more counts. V usage is TRBV11-2 and J usage is TRBJ1-5; D is ambiguous. The germline gives CDR1 SGHAT, CDR2 FQNNGV. Trimming removed 7 bases at V and 2 bases at J, with 15 bases between. This CDR3 contains 15 residues. This chain's CDR3 is CASTLIFGGNQPQHF. CDR3 nucleotide sequence: TGTGCCAGCACATTGATTTTCGGGGGCAATCAGCCCCAGCATTTT.

This clonotype was picked up many times. This rearrangement joins TRBV29-1 to TRBJ1-1, with D possibly TRBD1 on 6 matching bases. This CDR3 has 12 amino acids. Trimming removed 4 bases at V and 5 bases at J, with 11 bases between. CDR1 and CDR2 from the germline V gene are SQVTM and ANQGSEA. The DNA for the CDR3 is TGCAGCGTTGCGGGGGCCGGAACTGAAGCTTTCTTT. Translation: CSVAGAGTEAFF.

This clonotype showed up many times. The chain uses TRBV7-8 and TRBJ1-1; D unclear. Germline V gene data show CDR1 as SGHVS and CDR2 as FQNEAQ. The CDR3 is 12 amino acids. The ends were cut back, 6 bases at V and 7 bases at J, with 12 bases in the middle. The CDR3 loop reads CASSLNDYEAFF. The CDR3 DNA sequence: TGTGCCAGCAGTCTCAACGACTATGAAGCTTTCTTT. The whole variable domain, filled in from reference TRBV7-8 and TRBJ1-1, reads GAGVSQSPRYKVAKRGQDVALRCDPISGHVSLFWYQQALGQGPEFLTYFQNEAQLDKSGLPSDRFFAERPEGSVSTLKIQRTQQEDSAVYLCASSLNDYEAFFGQGTRLTVV.

This clonotype was seen a handful of times. The gene calls are TRBV11-2 and TRBJ2-2; D is possibly TRBD2 (5 bases). CDR1 and CDR2 (germline): SGHAT, FQNNGV. CDR3 length equals 15 residues. The germline V and J ends were trimmed by 1 base and 6 bases, with 12 bases remaining between them. This chain's CDR3 is CASSLGTARAGELFF. The CDR3, as DNA: TGTGCCAGCAGCTTAGGGACGGCGAGGGCCGGGGAGCTGTTTTTT.

This chain links TRBV24-1 with TRBJ2-7; 8 bases map to TRBD1. CDR1 and CDR2 (germline): KGHDR, SFDVKD. The CDR3 covers 15 residues. V lost 6 bases, J lost 0 bases, and 6 bases stayed unmatched. The CDR3 DNA reads TGTGCCACCAGTAGTGGGGGACAGGCCTCCTACGAGCAGTACTTC. This codes for CATSSGGQASYEQYF.

Worth noting for this clonotype: With a much larger clone just one base away, this may be a read error. Because the CDR3 is missing its conserved closing phenylalanine or tryptophan, this is likely a read error. The chain carries TRBV19 and TRBJ2-7; no definite D call. The V end was cut by 9 bases, the J end by 7 bases, with 22 bases between. From germline, CDR1 is LNHDA and CDR2 SQIVND (reference sequence). This CDR3 contains 14 residues. The CDR3 reads CASSYSTAVVEQYL. In DNA form, the CDR3 reads TGTGCCAGCAGTTACTCGACGGCCGTGGTGGAGCAGTACCTC.

This clonotype has at least ten counts. V usage is TRBV20-1 and J usage is TRBJ1-6, with TRBD1 as a possible D gene (5 bases). V lost 8 bases and J lost 8, with 19 bases in between. The CDR3 runs 14 residues. The germline V gene encodes CDR1 DFQATT and CDR2 SNEGSKA (reference sequence). The CDR3 loop is CSPSGAGIHSPLHF. Here the CDR3 DNA reads TGCAGTCCGAGTGGGGCGGGCATACATTCACCCCTCCACTTT.

This clonotype appeared a few times. V gene TRBV19 combines with J gene TRBJ1-4; possible D gene TRBD1, 6 bases. This CDR3 contains 15 residues. Germline CDR1 LNHDA, CDR2 SQIVND (reference sequence). Trimming took 6 bases from V and 6 from J, leaving 17 bases between them. The CDR3 reads CASSPEGGIYEKLFF. The CDR3 bases are TGTGCCAGTAGCCCCGAGGGGGGAATTTATGAAAAACTGTTTTTT.

CDR3 loop: CASSATSGRINEQFF. The DNA of the CDR3 is TGTGCCAGTAGTGCTACTAGCGGGAGAATCAATGAGCAGTTCTTC. The chain carries TRBV19 and TRBJ2-1; the match to TRBD2 covers 11 bases. Germline values: CDR1 LNHDA, CDR2 SQIVND (reference sequence). After removal of 5 bases from V and 6 bases from J, the junction contained 6 bases not matched to a gene. This CDR3 has 15 amino acids.

The table lists this clonotype with many counts. J is TRBJ2-7 and V is TRBV7-9, with 10 bases lining up with TRBD1. V dropped 1 base and J dropped 7; count of bases not matched to a gene: 7. This CDR3 has 15 amino acids. Germline V gives CDR1 SEHNR, CDR2 FQNEAQ (reference sequence). In nucleotides, the CDR3 is TGTGCCAGCAGCTTAGTCCTCGGACAGGGGGGAGAGCAGTACTTC. This sequence encodes CASSLVLGQGGEQYF.

The sample holds many counts of this clonotype. The gene calls are TRBV29-1 and TRBJ2-7; D uncertain. V was trimmed by 0 bases and J by 1 base, leaving 4 bases between them. The CDR3 length is 12 residues. Looked up from germline, CDR1 is SQVTM and CDR2 is ANQGSEA. Here the CDR3 reads CSVEEQSYEQYF. CDR3 DNA: TGCAGCGTTGAAGAACAGTCCTACGAGCAGTACTTC.

The table lists this clonotype with a few counts. This clone may be a read error of a much larger clone one base away. The chain combines TRBV7-6 with TRBJ1-1; D possibly corresponds to TRBD1 (5 bases). The CDR3 runs to 13 residues. Germline-derived CDR1 and CDR2 are SGHVS and FNYEAQ. This CDR3 is CTSSFQGDTEAFF. CDR3 nucleotide sequence: TGTACCAGCAGCTTTCAGGGAGACACTGAAGCTTTCTTT.

This chain links TRBV10-3 with TRBJ2-5; D is uncertain. Trimming shortened V by 4 bases and J by 1 base, and 10 bases separated the two germline ends. Germline CDR1 ENHRY, CDR2 SYGVKD. The CDR3 extends over 14 amino acids. The CDR3 loop is CAISGVNVQETQYF. The CDR3 nucleotides are TGTGCCATCAGTGGGGTAAACGTCCAAGAGACCCAGTACTTC.

The sample holds many counts of this clonotype. The chain has TRBV29-1 and TRBJ1-5; a possible D gene is TRBD1 (6 bases). V lost 1 base and J lost 5, with 12 bases in between. Germline V gene sequence: CDR1 SQVTM, CDR2 ANQGSEA. The CDR3 has 14 amino acids. The CDR3: CSVEGQGMDQPQHF. In DNA, the CDR3 is TGCAGCGTTGAAGGTCAGGGGATGGATCAGCCCCAGCATTTT.

This clonotype showed up just a few times. This chain joins TRBV27 and TRBJ1-2, with D possibly matching TRBD1 (5 bases). CDR1 and CDR2 (germline): MNHEY, SMNVEV (reference sequence). The V and J ends lost 3 bases and 7 bases respectively, with 12 bases between them. The CDR3 contains 13 residues. The CDR3 spells CASSLGGDGGYTF. CDR3 in DNA: TGTGCCAGCAGTTTGGGAGGGGATGGTGGCTACACCTTC.